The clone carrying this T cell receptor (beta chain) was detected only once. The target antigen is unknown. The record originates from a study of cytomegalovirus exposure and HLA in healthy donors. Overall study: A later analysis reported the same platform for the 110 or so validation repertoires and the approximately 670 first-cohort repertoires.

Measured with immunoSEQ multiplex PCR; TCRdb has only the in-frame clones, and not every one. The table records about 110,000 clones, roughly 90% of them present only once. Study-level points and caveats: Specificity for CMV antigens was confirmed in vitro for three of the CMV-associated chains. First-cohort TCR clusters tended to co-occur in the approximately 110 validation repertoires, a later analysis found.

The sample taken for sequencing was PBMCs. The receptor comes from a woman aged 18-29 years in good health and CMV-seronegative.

Here the CDR3 DNA reads TGCGCCAGCAGTGAGTCCTACGGAGACACCGGGGAGCTGTTTTTT. As protein: CASSESYGDTGELFF. The chain couples TRBV10-1 to TRBJ2-2, with D unclear. CDR1 and CDR2 from the germline V gene are WNHNN and SYGVQD (reference sequence). CDR3 length equals 15 residues. The ends were cut back, 0 bases at V and 3 bases at J, with 8 bases in the middle.